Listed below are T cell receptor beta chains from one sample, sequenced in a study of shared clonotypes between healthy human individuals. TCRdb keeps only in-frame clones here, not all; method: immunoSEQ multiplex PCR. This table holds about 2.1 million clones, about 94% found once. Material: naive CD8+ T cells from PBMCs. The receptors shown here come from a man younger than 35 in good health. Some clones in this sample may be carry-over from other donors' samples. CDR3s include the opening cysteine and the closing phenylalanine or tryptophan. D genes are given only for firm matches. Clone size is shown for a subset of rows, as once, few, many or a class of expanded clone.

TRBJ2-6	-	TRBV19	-	CASSIHRVGTGANVLTF	TGTGCCAGTAGTATACATAGGGTAGGGACTGGGGCCAACGTCCTGACTTTC
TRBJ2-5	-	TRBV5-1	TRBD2	CASSLDTTSGSWETQYF	TGCGCCAGCAGCTTGGATACGACTAGCGGGAGTTGGGAGACCCAGTACTTC
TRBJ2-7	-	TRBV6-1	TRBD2	CASSEVSGRAWEQYF	TGTGCCAGCAGTGAAGTAAGCGGGAGGGCCTGGGAGCAGTACTTC
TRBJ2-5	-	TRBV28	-	CASSLTGRETQYF	TGTGCCAGCAGTTTAACCGGGCGAGAGACCCAGTACTTC
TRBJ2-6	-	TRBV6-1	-	CASLGGGAGANVLTF	TGTGCCAGCCTGGGCGGCGGCGCTGGGGCCAACGTCCTGACTTTC
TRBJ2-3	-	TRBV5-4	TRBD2	CASSIKREFTDTQYF	TGTGCCAGCAGCATTAAGCGGGAGTTCACAGATACGCAGTATTTT
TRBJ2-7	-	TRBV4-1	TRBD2	CASSQVLASGRYEQYF	TGCGCCAGCAGCCAAGTGTTGGCTAGCGGGAGATACGAGCAGTACTTC
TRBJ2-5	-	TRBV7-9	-	CASSLRDQETQYF	TGTGCCAGCAGCTTACGGGACCAAGAGACCCAGTACTTC
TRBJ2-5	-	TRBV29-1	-	CSAEGGQETQYF	TGCAGCGCCGAGGGGGGTCAAGAGACCCAGTACTTC
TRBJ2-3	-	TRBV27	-	CASSIDTQYF	TGTGCCAGCAGCATAGATACGCAGTATTTT
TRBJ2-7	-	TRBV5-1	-	CASSWGGGTYEQYF	TGCGCCAGCAGCTGGGGTGGCGGGACTTACGAGCAGTACTTC
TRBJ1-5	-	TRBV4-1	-	CASSQAGANQPQHF	TGCGCCAGCAGCCAAGCAGGGGCAAATCAGCCCCAGCATTTT
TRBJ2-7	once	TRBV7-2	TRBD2	CASSSPRLAGGYEQYF	TGTGCCAGCAGCTCGCCCAGACTAGCGGGAGGGTACGAGCAGTACTTC
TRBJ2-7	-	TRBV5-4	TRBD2	CASWEGPEQYF	TGTGCCAGCTGGGAGGGGCCCGAGCAGTACTTC
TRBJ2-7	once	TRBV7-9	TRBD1	CASSSLLAGQVYEQYF	TGTGCCAGCAGCTCACTCCTTGCGGGACAGGTCTACGAGCAGTACTTC
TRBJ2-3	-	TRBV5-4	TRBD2	CASTSDSGTSGRGGTDTQYF	TGTGCCAGCACCTCGGATTCCGGGACTAGCGGTAGAGGGGGTACAGATACGCAGTATTTT
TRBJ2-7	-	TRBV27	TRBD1	CASSLSTGNEQYF	TGTGCCAGCAGTTTATCGACAGGGAACGAGCAGTACTTC
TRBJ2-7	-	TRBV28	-	CASSFGAGYRYF	TGTGCCAGCAGTTTTGGGGCCGGGTACAGGTACTTC
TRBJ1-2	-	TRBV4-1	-	CASSQDLGHYGYTF	TGCGCCAGCAGCCAAGACCTGGGCCACTATGGCTACACCTTC
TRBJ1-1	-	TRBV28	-	CASSFVAGGRTEAFF	TGTGCCAGCAGTTTTGTGGCGGGAGGTCGCACTGAAGCTTTCTTT
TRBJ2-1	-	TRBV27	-	CASSIGGVYNEQFF	TGTGCCAGCAGTATTGGAGGGGTATACAATGAGCAGTTCTTC
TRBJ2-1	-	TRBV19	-	CASSSHLSSYNEQFF	TGTGCCAGTAGTTCTCACCTGAGCTCCTACAATGAGCAGTTCTTC
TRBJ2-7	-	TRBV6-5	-	CASSYSHSPYEQYF	TGTGCCAGCAGTTACTCGCACAGTCCCTACGAGCAGTACTTC
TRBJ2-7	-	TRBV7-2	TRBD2	CASRILAASYEQYF	TGTGCCAGCAGAATACTAGCGGCCTCCTACGAGCAGTACTTC
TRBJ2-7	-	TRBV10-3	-	CAISVKSPSSYEQYF	TGTGCCATCAGTGTCAAGTCCCCGTCCTCCTACGAGCAGTACTTC
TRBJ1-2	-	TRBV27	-	CASSFGPQYGYTF	TGTGCCAGCAGTTTCGGACCTCAATATGGCTACACCTTC
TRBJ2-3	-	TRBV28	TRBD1	CASSFDRAGTDTQYF	TGTGCCAGCAGCTTCGACAGGGCTGGGACAGATACGCAGTATTTT
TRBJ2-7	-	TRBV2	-	CASSELYGTFTGYEQYF	TGTGCCAGCAGTGAACTGTATGGGACCTTCACGGGTTACGAGCAGTACTTC
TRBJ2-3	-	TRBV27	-	CASSYEAGYTDTQYF	TGTGCCAGCAGTTACGAAGCGGGTTACACAGATACGCAGTATTTT
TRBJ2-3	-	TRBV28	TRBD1	CASRTGGVTDTQYF	TGTGCCAGCAGGACAGGGGGCGTCACAGATACGCAGTATTTT
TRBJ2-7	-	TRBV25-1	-	CASSEFGGSNEQYF	TGTGCCAGCAGTGAATTCGGTGGTTCCAACGAGCAGTACTTC
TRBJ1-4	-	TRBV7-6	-	CASSPVVAVDNEKLFF	TGTGCCAGCAGCCCCGTTGTGGCCGTAGATAATGAAAAACTGTTTTTT
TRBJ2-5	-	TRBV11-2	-	CASSWTARQETQYF	TGTGCCAGCAGCTGGACAGCCAGACAAGAGACCCAGTACTTC
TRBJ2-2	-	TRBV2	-	CASSPVLTPGELFF	TGTGCCAGCAGTCCGGTCCTGACCCCCGGGGAGCTGTTTTTT
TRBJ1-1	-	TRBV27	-	CASSIVAVRGNTEAFF	TGTGCCAGCAGTATCGTCGCGGTGAGAGGGAACACTGAAGCTTTCTTT
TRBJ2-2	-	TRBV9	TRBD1	CASNGRDSNTGELFF	TGTGCCAGCAACGGCCGGGACAGCAACACCGGGGAGCTGTTTTTT
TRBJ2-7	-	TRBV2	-	CASSEARGGLVGEQYF	TGTGCCAGCAGTGAAGCGAGGGGGGGGCTCGTGGGCGAGCAGTACTTC
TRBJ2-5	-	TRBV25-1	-	CASSGGTPRGETQYF	TGTGCCAGCAGTGGAGGGACACCCCGAGGGGAGACCCAGTACTTC
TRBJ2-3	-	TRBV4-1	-	CASSQEGATDTQYF	TGCGCCAGCAGCCAAGAGGGGGCCACAGATACGCAGTATTTT
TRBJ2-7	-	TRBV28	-	CASSLTDFYEQYF	TGTGCCAGCAGTTTAACCGACTTCTACGAGCAGTACTTC
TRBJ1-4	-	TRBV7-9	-	CASSLEYREKLFF	TGTGCCAGCAGCTTAGAATATAGGGAAAAACTGTTTTTT
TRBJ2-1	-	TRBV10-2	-	CASSESIHEQFF	TGCGCCAGCAGTGAGTCTATCCATGAGCAGTTCTTC
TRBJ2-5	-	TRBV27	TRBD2	CASSWGREGLGETQYF	TGTGCCAGCAGTTGGGGGCGGGAGGGCCTAGGGGAGACCCAGTACTTC
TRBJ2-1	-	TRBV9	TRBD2	CASSPSGTKNNEQFF	TGTGCCAGCAGCCCATCCGGGACTAAGAACAATGAGCAGTTCTTC
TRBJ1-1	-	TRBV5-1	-	CASSLKRGPDPLEAFF	TGCGCCAGCAGCTTGAAGAGGGGCCCCGACCCACTTGAAGCTTTCTTT